A single sample is the source of the 8 T cell receptor beta chains below, sequenced in a study of blood T cell repertoires in COVID-19. Method: immunoSEQ multiplex PCR; TCRdb's copy keeps in-frame clones and lacks some. The data hold about 320,000 clones, with 88% observed a single time. The sequencing input was PBMCs or T cells enriched from blood (not recorded which). The receptor set was obtained from a man aged 30 to 45 who had recovered from COVID-19.

V gene TRBV5-5 combines with J gene TRBJ1-3; the D gene is possibly TRBD1 (5 bases). From germline, CDR1 is SGHKS and CDR2 YYEKEE (reference sequence). There are 14 residues in the CDR3. The germline V and J ends were trimmed by 5 bases and 0 bases, with 9 bases remaining between them. CDR3 residues: CASRGLSSGNTIYF. As DNA, the CDR3 is TGTGCCAGCAGGGGACTGAGCTCTGGAAACACCATATATTTT.

J is TRBJ2-3 and V is TRBV2; D call uncertain. The CDR3 sequence is 12 residues long. Germline CDR1 and CDR2: SNHLY and FYNNEI. With 6 bases removed from V and 0 bases from J, the gap between germline ends came to 4 bases. In DNA form, the CDR3 reads TGTGCCAGCAGCCTAAGCACAGATACGCAGTATTTT. Translation: CASSLSTDTQYF.

The rearrangement joins TRBV6-6 to TRBJ1-4; 8 nucleotides agree with TRBD1. The length of the CDR3 is 17 residues. The V gene's germline CDR1 is MNHNY and CDR2 SVGAGI (reference sequence). The junction had 9 bases not matched to a gene; V was cut back by 6 bases and J by 0 bases. This CDR3 reads CASRRSGTGATNEKLFF. The DNA of the CDR3 is TGTGCCAGCAGGCGATCCGGGACAGGCGCAACTAATGAAAAACTGTTTTTT.

The V call is TRBV28, the J call TRBJ2-7, with 8 bases that match TRBD1. The V and J ends lost 3 bases and 4 bases, in that order; junction bases with no gene match: 8. The germline CDR1 and CDR2 sequences are MDHEN and SYDVKM. This CDR3 comprises 15 residues. CDR3 residues: CASSLYGQGAYEQYF. The CDR3 nucleotides read TGTGCCAGCAGTTTGTACGGTCAGGGGGCTTACGAGCAGTACTTC.

The chain uses TRBV15 and TRBJ1-5; D ambiguous. The CDR3 runs 14 residues. V dropped 8 bases and J dropped 0 bases, with 11 bases sitting between them. The germline V gene has CDR1 LNHNV and CDR2 YYDKDF (reference sequence). CDR3 in amino acids: CATSRHLSNQPQHF. DNA of the CDR3: TGTGCCACCTCGAGACACCTTAGCAATCAGCCCCAGCATTTT.

The V gene is TRBV19, the J gene TRBJ2-1, with 13 positions matching TRBD2. CDR3 length equals 16 residues. With V trimmed by 6 bases and J by 3 bases, 5 bases remained unmatched. Per germline, CDR1 LNHDA and CDR2 SQIVND (reference sequence). DNA of the CDR3: TGTGCCAGTAGGCGGACTAGCGGGGGAATCTACAATGAGCAGTTCTTC. Translated: CASRRTSGGIYNEQFF.

The J gene is TRBJ1-2, the V gene TRBV2; D might be TRBD1 (6 bases). V lost 7 bases, J lost 4 bases, and 16 bases lay in between. This CDR3 has 14 amino acids. Per the germline V gene, CDR1 is SNHLY and CDR2 is FYNNEI. CDR3 in DNA: TGTGCCAGCATCGAGGGGGACACCTTCTATGGCTACACCTTC. Translated, it gives CASIEGDTFYGYTF.

The V gene is TRBV3-1 (or the pseudogene TRBV3-2), the J gene TRBJ1-4; 7 nucleotides match TRBD1. The trim removed 8 bases at V and 3 bases at J, leaving 9 bases unmatched. Germline V gene sequence: CDR1 LGHDT, CDR2 YNNKEL (reference sequence). The CDR3 consists of 15 residues. CDR3 nucleotide sequence: TGTGCCAGCGGGCACTCCGGGACAGCTAATGAAAAACTGTTTTTT. Translating gives CASGHSGTANEKLFF.